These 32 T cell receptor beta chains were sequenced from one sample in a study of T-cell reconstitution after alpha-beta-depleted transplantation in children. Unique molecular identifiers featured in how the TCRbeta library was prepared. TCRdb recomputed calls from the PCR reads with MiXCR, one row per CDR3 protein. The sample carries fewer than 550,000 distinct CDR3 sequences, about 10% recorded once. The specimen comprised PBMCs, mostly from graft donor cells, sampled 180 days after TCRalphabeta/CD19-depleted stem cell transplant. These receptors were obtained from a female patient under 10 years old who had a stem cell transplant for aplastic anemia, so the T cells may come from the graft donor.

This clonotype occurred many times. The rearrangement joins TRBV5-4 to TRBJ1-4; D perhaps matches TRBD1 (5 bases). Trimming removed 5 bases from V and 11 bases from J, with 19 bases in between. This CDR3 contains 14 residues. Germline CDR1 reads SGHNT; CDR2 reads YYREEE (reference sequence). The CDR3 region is CASSLDGGMSKLFF. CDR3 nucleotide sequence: TGTGCCAGCAGTCTGGACGGGGGGATGAGCAAACTGTTTTTT.

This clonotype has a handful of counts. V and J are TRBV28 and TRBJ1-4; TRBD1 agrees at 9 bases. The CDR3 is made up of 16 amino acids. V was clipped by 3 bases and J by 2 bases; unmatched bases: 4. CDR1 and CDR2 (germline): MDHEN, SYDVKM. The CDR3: CASSLSGQGTNEKLFF. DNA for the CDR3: TGTGCCAGCAGTTTGTCGGGACAGGGCACTAATGAAAAACTGTTTTTT.

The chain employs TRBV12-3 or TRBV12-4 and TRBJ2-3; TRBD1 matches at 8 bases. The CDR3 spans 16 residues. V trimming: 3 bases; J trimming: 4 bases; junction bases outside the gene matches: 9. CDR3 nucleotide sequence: TGTGCCAGCAGTTTCCCCCGGACAGGGAAGCCAGATACGCAGTATTTT. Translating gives CASSFPRTGKPDTQYF.

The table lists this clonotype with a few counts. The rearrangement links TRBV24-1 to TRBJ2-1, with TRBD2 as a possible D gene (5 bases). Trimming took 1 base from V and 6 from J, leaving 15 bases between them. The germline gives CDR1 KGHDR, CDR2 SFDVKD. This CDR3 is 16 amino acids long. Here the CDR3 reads CATSDFQGAAINEQFF. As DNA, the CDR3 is TGTGCCACCAGTGATTTTCAAGGAGCGGCTATCAATGAGCAGTTCTTC.

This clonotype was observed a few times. Written as DNA, the CDR3 is TGCAGCGTTGAAAACGGGGTGAGGGGCTACACCTTC. It yields the protein CSVENGVRGYTF. V and J are TRBV29-1 and TRBJ1-2; D unclear. Trimming removed 2 bases from V and 8 bases from J, with 12 bases in between. The CDR3 extends over 12 amino acids. Germline CDR1 is SQVTM and CDR2 is ANQGSEA. Filled out from reference TRBV29-1 and TRBJ1-2, the complete variable domain reads SAVISQKPSRDICQRGTSLTIQCQVDSQVTMMFWYRQQPGQSLTLIATANQGSEATYESGFVIDKFPISRPNLTFSTLTVSNMSPEDSSIYLCSVENGVRGYTFGSGTRLTVV.

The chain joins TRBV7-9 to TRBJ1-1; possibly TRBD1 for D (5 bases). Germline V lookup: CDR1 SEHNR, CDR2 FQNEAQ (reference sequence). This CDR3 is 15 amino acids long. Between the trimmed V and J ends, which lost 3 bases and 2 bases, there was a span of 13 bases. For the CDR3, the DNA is TGTGCCAGCAGCTTTCGAAGGGGAACAAACACTGAAGCTTTCTTT. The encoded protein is CASSFRRGTNTEAFF.

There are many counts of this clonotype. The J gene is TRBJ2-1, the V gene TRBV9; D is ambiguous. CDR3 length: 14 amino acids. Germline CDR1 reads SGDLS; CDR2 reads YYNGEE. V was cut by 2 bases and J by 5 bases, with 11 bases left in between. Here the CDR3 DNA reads TGTGCCAGCAGCGTTAAACCCATAAACAATGAGCAGTTCTTC. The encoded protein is CASSVKPINNEQFF.

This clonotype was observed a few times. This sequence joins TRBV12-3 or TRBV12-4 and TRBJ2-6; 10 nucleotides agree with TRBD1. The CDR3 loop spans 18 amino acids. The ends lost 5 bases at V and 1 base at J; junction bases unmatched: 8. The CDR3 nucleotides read TGTGCCAGCAGTCGACCAGGGACAGGGGTTTCTGGGGCCAACGTCCTGACTTTC. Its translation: CASSRPGTGVSGANVLTF.

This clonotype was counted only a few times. CDR3 bases: TGCGCCAGCAGTCAACAGGATAACTATGGCTACACCTTC. It codes for CASSQQDNYGYTF. The chain uses TRBV4-3 and TRBJ1-2; TRBD1 is a possible D gene (5 bases). There are 13 residues in the CDR3. Trimming cost V 6 bases and J 1 base, with 9 bases left between them. Germline CDR1 is LGHNA and CDR2 is YSLEER.

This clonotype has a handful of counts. The CDR3, as DNA: TGTGCCAGTAGTATGAGCGGGAGGGCCGGAAATGAGCAGTTCTTC. As protein: CASSMSGRAGNEQFF. This chain connects TRBV19 to TRBJ2-1, with 10 positions matching TRBD2. The ends lost 3 bases at V and 7 bases at J; junction bases unmatched: 6. Per the germline V gene, CDR1 is LNHDA and CDR2 is SQIVND (reference sequence). This CDR3 has 15 residues.

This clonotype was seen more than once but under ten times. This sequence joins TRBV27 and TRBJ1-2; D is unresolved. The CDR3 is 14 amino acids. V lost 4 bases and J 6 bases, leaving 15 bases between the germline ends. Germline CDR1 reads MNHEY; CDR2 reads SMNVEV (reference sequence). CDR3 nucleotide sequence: TGTGCCAGCAGTTCAAGGGCGGGATCTGATGGCTACACCTTC. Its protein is CASSSRAGSDGYTF.

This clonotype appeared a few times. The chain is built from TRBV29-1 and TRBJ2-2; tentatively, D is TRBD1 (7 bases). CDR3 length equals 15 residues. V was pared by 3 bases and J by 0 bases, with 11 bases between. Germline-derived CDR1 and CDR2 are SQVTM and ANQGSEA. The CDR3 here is CSVDGGGPNTGELFF. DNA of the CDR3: TGCAGCGTTGATGGAGGGGGCCCGAACACCGGGGAGCTGTTTTTT.

In nucleotides, the CDR3 is TGTGCCAGCAACACGCGAGAGGGGCGGGAGCAGCCCCAGCATTTT. Translation gives CASNTREGREQPQHF. The J gene is TRBJ1-5, the V gene TRBV21-1. TRBV21-1 is annotated as a pseudogene. The CDR3 sequence is 15 residues long.

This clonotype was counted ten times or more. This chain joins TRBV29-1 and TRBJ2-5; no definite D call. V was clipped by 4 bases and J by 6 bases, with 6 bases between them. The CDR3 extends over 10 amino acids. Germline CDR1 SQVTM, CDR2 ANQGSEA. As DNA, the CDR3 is TGCAGCGTTGCCCAGAAGACCCAGTACTTC. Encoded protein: CSVAQKTQYF.

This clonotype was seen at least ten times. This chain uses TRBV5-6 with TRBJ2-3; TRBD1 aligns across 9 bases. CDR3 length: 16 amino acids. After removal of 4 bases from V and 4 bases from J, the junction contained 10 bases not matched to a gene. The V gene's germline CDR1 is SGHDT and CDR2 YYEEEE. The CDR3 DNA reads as TGTGCCAGCAGCCCGGACAGGGGACCCCCGCCAGATACGCAGTATTTT. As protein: CASSPDRGPPPDTQYF.

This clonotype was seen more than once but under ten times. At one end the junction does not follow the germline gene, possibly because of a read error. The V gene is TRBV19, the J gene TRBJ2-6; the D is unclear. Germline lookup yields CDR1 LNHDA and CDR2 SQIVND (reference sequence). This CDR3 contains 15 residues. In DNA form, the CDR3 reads TGTGCCAGTACTATATCGCACTCTGGGGCCAACGTCCTGACTTTC. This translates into CASTISHSGANVLTF.

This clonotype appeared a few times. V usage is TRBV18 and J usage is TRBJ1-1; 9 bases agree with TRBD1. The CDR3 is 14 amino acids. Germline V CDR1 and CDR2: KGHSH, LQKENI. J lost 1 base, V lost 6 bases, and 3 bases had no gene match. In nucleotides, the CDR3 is TGTGCCAGCTCCGGGACAGGGAAGAACACTGAAGCTTTCTTT. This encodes CASSGTGKNTEAFF.

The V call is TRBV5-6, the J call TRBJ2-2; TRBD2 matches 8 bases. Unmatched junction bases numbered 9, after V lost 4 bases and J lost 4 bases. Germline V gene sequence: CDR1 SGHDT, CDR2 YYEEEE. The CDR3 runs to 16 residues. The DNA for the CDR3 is TGTGCCAGCAGCACCGGGAGGGTTGGCGGCACCGGGGAGCTGTTTTTT. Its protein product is CASSTGRVGGTGELFF.

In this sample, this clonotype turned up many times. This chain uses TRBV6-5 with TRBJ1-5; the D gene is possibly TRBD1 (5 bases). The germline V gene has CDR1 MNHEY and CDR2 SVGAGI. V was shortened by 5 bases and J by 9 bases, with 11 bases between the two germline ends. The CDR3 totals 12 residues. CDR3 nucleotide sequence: TGTGCCAGCAGTGCCCCGGGGGGGCCCCAGCATTTT. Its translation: CASSAPGGPQHF.

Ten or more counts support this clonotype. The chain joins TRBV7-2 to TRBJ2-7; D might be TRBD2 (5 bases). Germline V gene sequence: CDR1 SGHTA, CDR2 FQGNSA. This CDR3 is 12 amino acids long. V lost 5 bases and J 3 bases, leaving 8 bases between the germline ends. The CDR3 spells CASSPGLYEQYF. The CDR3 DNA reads TGTGCCAGCAGCCCCGGACTCTACGAGCAGTACTTC. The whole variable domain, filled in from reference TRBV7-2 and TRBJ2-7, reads GAGVSQSPSNKVTEKGKDVELRCDPISGHTALYWYRQSLGQGLEFLIYFQGNSAPDKSGLPSDRFSAERTGGSVSTLTIQRTQQEDSAVYLCASSPGLYEQYFGPGTRLTVT.

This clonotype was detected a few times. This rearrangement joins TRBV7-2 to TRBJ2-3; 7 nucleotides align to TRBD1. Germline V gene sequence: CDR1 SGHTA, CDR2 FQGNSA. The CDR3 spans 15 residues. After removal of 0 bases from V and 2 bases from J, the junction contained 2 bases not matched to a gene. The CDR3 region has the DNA TGTGCCAGCAGCTTAGCGGGGACAGCCACAGATACGCAGTATTTT. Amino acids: CASSLAGTATDTQYF.

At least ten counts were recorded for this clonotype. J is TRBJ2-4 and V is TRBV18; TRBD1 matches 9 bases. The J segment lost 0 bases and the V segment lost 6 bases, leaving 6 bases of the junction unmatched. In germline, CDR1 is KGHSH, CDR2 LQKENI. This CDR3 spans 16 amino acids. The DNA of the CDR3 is TGTGCCAGCTCCCTCACAGGGGGCCTAGCCAAAAACATTCAGTACTTC. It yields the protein CASSLTGGLAKNIQYF.

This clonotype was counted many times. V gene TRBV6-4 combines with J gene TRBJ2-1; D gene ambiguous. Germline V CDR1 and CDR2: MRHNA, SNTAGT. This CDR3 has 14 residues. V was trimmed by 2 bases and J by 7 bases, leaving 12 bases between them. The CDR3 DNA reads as TGTGCCAGCAGTGACGGGAACAACCCGAATGAGCAGTTCTTC. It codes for CASSDGNNPNEQFF.

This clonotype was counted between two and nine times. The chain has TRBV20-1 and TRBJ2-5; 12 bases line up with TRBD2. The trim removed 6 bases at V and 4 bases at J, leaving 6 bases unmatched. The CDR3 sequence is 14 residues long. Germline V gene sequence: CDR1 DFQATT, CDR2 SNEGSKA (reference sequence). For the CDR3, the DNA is TGCAGTGCGCCTCCGACTAGCGGGAGAGAGACCCAGTACTTC. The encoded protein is CSAPPTSGRETQYF.

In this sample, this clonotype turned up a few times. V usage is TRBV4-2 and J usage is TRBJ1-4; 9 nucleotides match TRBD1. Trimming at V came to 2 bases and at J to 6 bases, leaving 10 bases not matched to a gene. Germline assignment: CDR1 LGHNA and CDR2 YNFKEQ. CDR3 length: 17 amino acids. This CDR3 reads CASSQSPTGGQDEKLFF. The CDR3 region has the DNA TGTGCCAGCAGCCAATCCCCGACAGGGGGACAGGATGAAAAACTGTTTTTT.

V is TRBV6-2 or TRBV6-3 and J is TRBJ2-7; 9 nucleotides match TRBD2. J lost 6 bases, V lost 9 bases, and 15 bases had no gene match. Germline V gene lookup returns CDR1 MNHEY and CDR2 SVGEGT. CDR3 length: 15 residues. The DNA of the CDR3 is TGTGCCAGTAATTCCATAGCGGGAGTCGATGGCGAGCAGTACTTC. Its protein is CASNSIAGVDGEQYF.

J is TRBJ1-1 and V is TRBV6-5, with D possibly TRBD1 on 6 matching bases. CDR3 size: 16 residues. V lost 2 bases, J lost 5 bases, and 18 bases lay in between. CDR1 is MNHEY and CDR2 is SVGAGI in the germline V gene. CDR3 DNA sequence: TGTGCCAGCAGTTACGGCTTTAGGGGGGGTTGGACTGAAGCTTTCTTT. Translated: CASSYGFRGGWTEAFF.

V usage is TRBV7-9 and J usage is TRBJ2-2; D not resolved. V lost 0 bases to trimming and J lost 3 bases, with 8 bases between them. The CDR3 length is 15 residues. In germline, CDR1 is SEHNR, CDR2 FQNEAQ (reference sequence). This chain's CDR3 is CASSLASADTGELFF. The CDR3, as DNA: TGTGCCAGCAGCTTAGCGTCGGCGGACACCGGGGAGCTGTTTTTT. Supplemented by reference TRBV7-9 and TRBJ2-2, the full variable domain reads DTGVSQNPRHKITKRGQNVTFRCDPISEHNRLYWYRQTLGQGPEFLTYFQNEAQLEKSRLLSDRFSAERPKGSFSTLEIQRTEQGDSAMYLCASSLASADTGELFFGEGSRLTVL.

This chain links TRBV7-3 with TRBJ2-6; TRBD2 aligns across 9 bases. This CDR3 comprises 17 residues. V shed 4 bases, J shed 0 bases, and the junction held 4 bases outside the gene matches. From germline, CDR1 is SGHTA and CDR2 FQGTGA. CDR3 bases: TGTGCCAGCAGCTCCGGACTAGCGTTCTCTGGGGCCAACGTCCTGACTTTC. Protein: CASSSGLAFSGANVLTF.

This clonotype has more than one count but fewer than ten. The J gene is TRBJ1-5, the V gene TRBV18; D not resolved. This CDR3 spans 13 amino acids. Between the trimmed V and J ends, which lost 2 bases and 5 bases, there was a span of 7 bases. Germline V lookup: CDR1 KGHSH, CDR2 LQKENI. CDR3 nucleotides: TGTGCCAGCTCACCAGGCTATGATCAGCCCCAGCATTTT. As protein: CASSPGYDQPQHF.

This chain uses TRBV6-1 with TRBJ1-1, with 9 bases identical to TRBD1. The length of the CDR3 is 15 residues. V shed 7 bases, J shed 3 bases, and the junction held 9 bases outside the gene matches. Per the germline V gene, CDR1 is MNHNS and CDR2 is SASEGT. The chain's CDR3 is CASTTGGNWDTEAFF. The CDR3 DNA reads TGTGCCAGCACTACAGGGGGCAATTGGGACACTGAAGCTTTCTTT.

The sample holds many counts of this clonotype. The CDR3 loop is CATSRGGLAGASYEQYF. CDR3 bases: TGTGCCACCAGCAGAGGCGGACTAGCGGGAGCCTCCTACGAGCAGTACTTC. The V gene is TRBV15, the J gene TRBJ2-7, with 13 bases identical to TRBD2. The CDR3 contains 17 residues. Losses at the gene ends were 1 base for V and 0 bases for J; bases not matched to a gene: 3. Germline lookup yields CDR1 LNHNV and CDR2 YYDKDF (reference sequence).